This T cell receptor (beta chain) is drawn from a study of blood T cell repertoires in COVID-19 (dated by TCRdb to about 2020). Background on the whole study: Samples from collaborators originated in the United States, Italy and Spain and spanned both the acute and convalescent phases of COVID-19. The prospective study material was composed of cDNA or gDNA derived from T cells, B-cell-depleted T cells, or PBMCs. Subjects who had been exposed to COVID-19, were actively infected with it, or had recovered from it provided the deeply sampled blood TCRbeta repertoires that made up the dataset. The repertoires were released in a freely available public database intended as a resource for research on the immune response to SARS-CoV-2. The samples were drawn from the first 160 participants of the ongoing ImmuneRACE study and from 1,254 subjects provided by 6 global collaborators. Sample metadata almost always included a de-identified subject ID, COVID-19 status, age in years and sex. Where HLA class I and class II types were available, the types were taken from metadata supplied by the sample provider, not from assay-based typing.

TCRbeta CDR3 regions were amplified from genomic DNA by means of the immunoSEQ Assay, a bias-controlled multiplex PCR. The paper's processing steps were these. The number of nucleated cells in each sample was estimated by amplification of reference gene primers within the assay. To quantify the absolute abundance of each unique TCRbeta CDR3 rearrangement, sequence reads were collapsed and filtered. For each sample, productive Simpson clonality was calculated by taking the square root of Simpson's diversity index across productive rearrangements. In its TCRdb copy, this immuneACCESS table keeps in-frame sequences only and misses some clones. Where compared with another copy, unresolved V genes explain less than half of these, and the others have no known cause. V and J calls and clone size are those listed in that table; D and trimming were worked out from the DNA. For this sample there are 200,000 or so clones; about 90% appear just once. 0.7% to 0.95% of the sample belongs to the ten largest clones.

Note on this clone: There is no known antigen for this receptor. No base quality values were provided; no much bigger clone lies one nucleotide off.

Study-level results and caveats: Clinical and demographic metadata were provided uncurated, with the amount varying by source and participant.

Each collaborating institution followed its own protocols to collect whole blood in K2EDTA tubes. For TCRbeta analysis, collaborator samples were shipped as frozen whole blood, as isolated PBMCs, or as DNA extracted from either sample type. The V end loses 4 bases and the J end loses 6 bases, and a stretch of 27 bases separates them. The cysteine opens and the phenylalanine closes a CDR3 of 18 amino acids. Here the CDR3 DNA is all that survives: 54 bases in frame from base 1. Via the germline V gene, CDR1 is MGHRA and CDR2 YSYEKL. Sequencing was performed on peripheral blood. The origin of this receptor is a woman in her 70s with acute or convalescent COVID-19. The V and J segments used are TRBV4-1 and TRBJ1-2; TRBD1 is a weak D gene call, 5 bases matching. The sequence in DNA is TGCGCCAGCAGCCCGGTTGCCTCCGGGACTCAGGGCCCGGATGGCTACACCTTC. Its protein product is CASSPVASGTQGPDGYTF.